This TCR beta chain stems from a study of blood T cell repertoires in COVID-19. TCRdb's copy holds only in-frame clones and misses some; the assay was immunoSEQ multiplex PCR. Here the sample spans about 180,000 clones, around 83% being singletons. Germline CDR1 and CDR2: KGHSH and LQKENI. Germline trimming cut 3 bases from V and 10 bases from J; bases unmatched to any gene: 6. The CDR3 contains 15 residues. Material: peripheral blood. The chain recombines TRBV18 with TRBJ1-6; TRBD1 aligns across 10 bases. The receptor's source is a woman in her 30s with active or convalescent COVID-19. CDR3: CASSPSGTGVSPLHF. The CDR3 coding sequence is TGTGCCAGCTCACCTTCCGGGACAGGGGTATCACCCCTCCACTTT.